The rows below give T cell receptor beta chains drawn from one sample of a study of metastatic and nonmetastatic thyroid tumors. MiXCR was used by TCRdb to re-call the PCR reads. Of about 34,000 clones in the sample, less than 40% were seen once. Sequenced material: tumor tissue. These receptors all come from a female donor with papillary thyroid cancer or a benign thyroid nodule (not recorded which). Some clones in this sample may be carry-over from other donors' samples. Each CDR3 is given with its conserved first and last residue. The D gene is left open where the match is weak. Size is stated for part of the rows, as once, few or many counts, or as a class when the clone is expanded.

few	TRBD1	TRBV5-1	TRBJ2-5	TGCGCCAGCAGCTTTACAGGGGGCCAAGAGACCCAGTACTTC	CASSFTGGQETQYF
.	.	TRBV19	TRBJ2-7	TGTGCCAGTAGTATGGCGGGGAACGAGCAGTACTTC	CASSMAGNEQYF
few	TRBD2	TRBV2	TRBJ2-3	TGTGCCACCGCATTGTCTGGCGGGAGTGTTACGCAGTATTTT	CATALSGGSVTQYF
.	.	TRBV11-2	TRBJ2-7	TGTGCCAGCAGCACCCGGGACAAATCCTACGAGCAGTACTTC	CASSTRDKSYEQYF
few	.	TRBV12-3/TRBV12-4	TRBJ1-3	TGTGCCAGCAGGATCCAGGGGACTGGAAACACCATATATTTT	CASRIQGTGNTIYF
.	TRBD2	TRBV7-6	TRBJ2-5	TGTGCCAGCAGCCAAAGGACTAGCGTCAAAGAGACCCAGTACTTC	CASSQRTSVKETQYF
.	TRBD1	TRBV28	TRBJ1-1	TGTGCCAGCGGACTAGGATCGACAGGGGGAACTGAAGCTTTCTTT	CASGLGSTGGTEAFF
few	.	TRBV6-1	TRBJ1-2	TGTGCCACCACGGTGAACTATGGCTACACCTTC	CATTVNYGYTF
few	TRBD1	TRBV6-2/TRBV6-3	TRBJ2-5	TGTGCCAGCAGTTCGGGACAGGGAGGAGAGACCCAGTACTTC	CASSSGQGGETQYF
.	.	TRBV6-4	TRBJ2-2	TGTGCCAGCAGTGACGCGAACACCGGGGAGCTGTTTTTT	CASSDANTGELFF
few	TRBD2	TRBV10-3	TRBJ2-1	TGTGCCTCCAGGGGGCCTAGCGGGAGGCCGAATGAGCAGTTCTTC	CASRGPSGRPNEQFF
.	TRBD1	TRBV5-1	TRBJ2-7	TGCGCCAGCAGCTTGGGGGACAGGGTAATCGGCTACTTC	CASSLGDRVIGYF
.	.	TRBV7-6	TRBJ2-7	TGTGCCAGCAGCTTAGGGGGAGGGGGCACCTACGAGCAGTACTTC	CASSLGGGGTYEQYF
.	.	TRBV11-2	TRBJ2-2	TGTGACAGCAGCTTATACTCGAACACCGGGGAGCTGTTTTTT	CDSSLYSNTGELFF
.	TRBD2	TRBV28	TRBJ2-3	TGTGCCAGCAGTTCAACCCGGGAACAACTAGCGGGGCTCACAGATACGCAGTATTTT	CASSSTREQLAGLTDTQYF
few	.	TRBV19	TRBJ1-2	TGTGCCAGTAGTACCCCCGGAGGGTATGGCTACACCTTC	CASSTPGGYGYTF
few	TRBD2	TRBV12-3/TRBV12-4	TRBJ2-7	TGTGCCAGCAGTTGGGGGACTAGCGGCAGCGAGCAGTACTTC	CASSWGTSGSEQYF
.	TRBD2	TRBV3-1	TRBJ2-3	TGTGCCAGCAGGACTAGCGGGGACACAGATACGCAGTATTTT	CASRTSGDTDTQYF
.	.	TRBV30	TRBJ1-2	TGTGCCTGGAGTGCCGCGTTTTATGGCTACACCTTC	CAWSAAFYGYTF
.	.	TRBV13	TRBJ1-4	TGTGCCAGCAGCACAGCCAGGGAGGCGGATGAAAAACTGTTTTTT	CASSTAREADEKLFF
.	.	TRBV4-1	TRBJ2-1	TGCGCCAGCAGCCCACAGGGTAGCTCCTACAATGAGCAGTTCTTC	CASSPQGSSYNEQFF
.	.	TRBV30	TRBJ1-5	TGTGCCTGGAGTGAGGGGACGCGGCAGCCCCAGCATTTT	CAWSEGTRQPQHF
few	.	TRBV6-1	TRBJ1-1	TGTGCCAGCAGTGAAGGGGTCAGGGAAGCTTTCTTT	CASSEGVREAFF